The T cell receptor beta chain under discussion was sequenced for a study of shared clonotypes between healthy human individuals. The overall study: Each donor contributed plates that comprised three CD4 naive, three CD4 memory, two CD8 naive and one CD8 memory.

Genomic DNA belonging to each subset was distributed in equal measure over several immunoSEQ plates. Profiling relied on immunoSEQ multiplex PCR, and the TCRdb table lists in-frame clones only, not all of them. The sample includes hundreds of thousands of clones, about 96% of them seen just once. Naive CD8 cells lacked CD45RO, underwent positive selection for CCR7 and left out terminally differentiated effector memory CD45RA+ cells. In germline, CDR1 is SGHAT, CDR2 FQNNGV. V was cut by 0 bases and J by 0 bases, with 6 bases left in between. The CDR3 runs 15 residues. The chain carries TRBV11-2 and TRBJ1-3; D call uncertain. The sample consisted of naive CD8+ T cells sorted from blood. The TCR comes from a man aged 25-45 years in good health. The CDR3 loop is CASSLDENSGNTIYF. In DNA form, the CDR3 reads TGTGCCAGCAGCTTAGATGAAAACTCTGGAAACACCATATATTTT.